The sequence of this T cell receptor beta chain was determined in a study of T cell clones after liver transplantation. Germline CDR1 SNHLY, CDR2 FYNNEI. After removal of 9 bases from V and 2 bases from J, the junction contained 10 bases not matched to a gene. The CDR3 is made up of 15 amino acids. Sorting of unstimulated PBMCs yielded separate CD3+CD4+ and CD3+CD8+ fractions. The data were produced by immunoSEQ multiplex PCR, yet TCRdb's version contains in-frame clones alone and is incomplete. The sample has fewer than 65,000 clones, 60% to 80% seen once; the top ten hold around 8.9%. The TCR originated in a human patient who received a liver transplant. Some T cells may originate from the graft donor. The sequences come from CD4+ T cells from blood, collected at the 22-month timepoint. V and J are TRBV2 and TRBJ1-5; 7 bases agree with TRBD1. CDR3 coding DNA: TGTGCCAGTAAGAGACAGGGTCAAGGCAATCAGCCCCAGCATTTT. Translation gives CASKRQGQGNQPQHF.